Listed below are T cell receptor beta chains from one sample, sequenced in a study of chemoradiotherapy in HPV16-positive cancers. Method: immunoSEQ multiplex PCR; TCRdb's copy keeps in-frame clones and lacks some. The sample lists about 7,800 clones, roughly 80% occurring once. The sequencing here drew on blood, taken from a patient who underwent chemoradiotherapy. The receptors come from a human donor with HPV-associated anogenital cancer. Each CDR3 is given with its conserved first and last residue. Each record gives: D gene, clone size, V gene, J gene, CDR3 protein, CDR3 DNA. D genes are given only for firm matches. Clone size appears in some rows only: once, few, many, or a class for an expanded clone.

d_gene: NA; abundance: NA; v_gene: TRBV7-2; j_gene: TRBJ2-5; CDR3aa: CASSLGGGGPYGTQYF; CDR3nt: TGTGCCAGCAGCTTAGGAGGGGGGGGGCCGTACGGGACCCAGTACTTC
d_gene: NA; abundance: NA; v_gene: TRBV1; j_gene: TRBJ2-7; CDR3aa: CTSSLLEQYF; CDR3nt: TGCACCAGCAGCCTCCTCGAGCAGTACTTC
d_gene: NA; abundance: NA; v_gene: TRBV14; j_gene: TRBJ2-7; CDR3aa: CASSQGDTTYEQYF; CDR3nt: TGTGCCAGCAGCCAAGGGGATACCACCTACGAGCAGTACTTC
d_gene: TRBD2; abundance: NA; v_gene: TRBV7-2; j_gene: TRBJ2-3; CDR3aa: CASSPAGADTQYF; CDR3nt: TGTGCCAGCAGCCCGGCGGGGGCAGATACGCAGTATTTT
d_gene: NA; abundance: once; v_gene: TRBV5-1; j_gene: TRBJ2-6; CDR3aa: CASSWAPSGANVLTF; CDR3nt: TGCGCCAGCAGCTGGGCCCCATCCGGGGCCAACGTCCTGACTTTC
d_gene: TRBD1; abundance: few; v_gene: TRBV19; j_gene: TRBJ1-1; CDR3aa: CASRQGDTEAFF; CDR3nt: TGTGCCAGTAGACAGGGGGACACTGAAGCTTTCTTT
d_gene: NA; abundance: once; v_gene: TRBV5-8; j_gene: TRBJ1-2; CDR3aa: CASSLILRNYGYTF; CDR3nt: TGTGCCAGCAGCTTGATTCTGAGAAACTATGGCTACACCTTC
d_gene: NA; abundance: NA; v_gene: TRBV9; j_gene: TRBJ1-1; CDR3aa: CASSPSRGADGAFF; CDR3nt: TGTGCCAGCAGCCCCTCCCGGGGGGCGGATGGAGCTTTCTTT
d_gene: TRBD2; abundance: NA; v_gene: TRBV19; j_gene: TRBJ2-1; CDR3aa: CASSYSGGLSYNEQFF; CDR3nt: TGTGCCAGTAGTTATAGCGGGGGGCTTTCCTACAATGAGCAGTTCTTC
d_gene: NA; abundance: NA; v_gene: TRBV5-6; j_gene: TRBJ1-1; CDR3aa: CASSLTRTEAFF; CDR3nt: TGTGCCAGCAGCTTAACCAGAACTGAAGCTTTCTTT
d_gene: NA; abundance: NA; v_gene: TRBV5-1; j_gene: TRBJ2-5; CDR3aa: CASSLAGSEETQYF; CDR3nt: TGCGCCAGCAGCTTGGCCGGTTCAGAAGAGACCCAGTACTTC
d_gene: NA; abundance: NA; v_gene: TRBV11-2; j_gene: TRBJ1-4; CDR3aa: CASSRLRGRTNEKLFF; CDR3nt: TGTGCCAGCAGCCGGTTGAGGGGTAGGACTAATGAAAAACTGTTTTTT
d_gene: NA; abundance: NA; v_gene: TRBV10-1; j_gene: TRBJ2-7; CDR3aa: CASSDMAAGSYEQYF; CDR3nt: TGCGCCAGCAGTGATATGGCGGCGGGCTCCTACGAGCAGTACTTC
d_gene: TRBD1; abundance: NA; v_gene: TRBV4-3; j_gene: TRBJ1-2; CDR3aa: CASSPETGTYYGYTF; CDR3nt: TGCGCCAGCAGCCCAGAGACAGGGACATACTATGGCTACACCTTC